This passage covers 29 T cell receptor beta chains from one sample sequenced in a study of T cell repertoires in cytomegalovirus infection. TCRdb ran MiXCR on the reads and lists one entry per CDR3 protein. Among 250,000 or so distinct CDR3 sequences listed, about 18% were seen once. The sequenced sample consisted of CD8+ T cells from PBMCs. The source is a human donor in good health (CMV status not recorded). Some clones in this sample may be carry-over from other donors' samples.

This clonotype was observed a handful of times. The rearrangement joins TRBV11-2 to TRBJ1-1, with D perhaps TRBD1 (5 bases). Trimming removed 5 bases from V and 3 bases from J, with 16 bases in between. CDR3 length: 15 amino acids. CDR1 is SGHAT, CDR2 FQNNGV, per germline. The CDR3 reads CASSDHLGGDTEAFF. The CDR3 DNA is TGTGCCAGCAGCGACCACTTGGGGGGGGACACTGAAGCTTTCTTT.

The table lists this clonotype with many counts. The chain uses TRBV25-1 and TRBJ1-1; 7 bases are a match to TRBD1. There are 20 residues in the CDR3. The germline CDR1 and CDR2 sequences are MGHDK and SYGVNS. With V trimmed by 10 bases and J by 1 base, 27 bases remained unmatched. The CDR3 DNA sequence: TGTGCCACTGCTACAGGGGAAGGTGATAAGTTGGCATGGGGGAACACTGAAGCTTTCTTT. It specifies CATATGEGDKLAWGNTEAFF.

Notes on this clonotype: It may be a read error: a sequence one base away is much more abundant. The chain combines TRBV7-2 with TRBJ2-7, with D perhaps matching TRBD2 (6 bases). The CDR3 runs to 15 residues. CDR1 is SGHTA, CDR2 FQGNSA, per germline. V dropped 5 bases and J dropped 3 bases, with 17 bases sitting between them. The DNA for the CDR3 is TGTACCAGCAGCCCCCGGGATAGCGGTTTCTACGAGCAGTACTTC. Translating it yields CTSSPRDSGFYEQYF.

This clonotype was detected only a few times. Here the CDR3 reads CASSGSGLYTEAFF. Here the CDR3 DNA reads TGTGCCAGCAGCGGATCGGGACTCTACACTGAAGCTTTCTTT. The genes are TRBV7-9 and TRBJ1-1, with D possibly being TRBD1 (5 bases). The CDR3 consists of 14 residues. CDR1 SEHNR and CDR2 FQNEAQ come from the germline V gene (reference sequence). Trimming removed 5 bases at V and 3 bases at J, with 13 bases between. The full variable domain, with the rest looked up from reference TRBV7-9 and TRBJ1-1, is DTGVSQNPRHKITKRGQNVTFRCDPISEHNRLYWYRQTLGQGPEFLTYFQNEAQLEKSRLLSDRFSAERPKGSFSTLEIQRTEQGDSAMYLCASSGSGLYTEAFFGQGTRLTVV.

This clonotype occurred a few times. The J gene is TRBJ2-5, the V gene TRBV5-1, with D possibly being TRBD2 (7 bases). Trimming shortened V by 2 bases and J by 4 bases, and 24 bases separated the two germline ends. Germline loops: CDR1 SGHRS, CDR2 YFSETQ. There are 18 residues in the CDR3. Written as DNA, the CDR3 is TGCGCCAGCAGCTTACCCGGGACGGGGGGCGCCCCCGGAGAGACCCAGTACTTC. Protein sequence: CASSLPGTGGAPGETQYF.

At least ten counts were recorded for this clonotype. The CDR3 nucleotides are TGTGCCAGCAGCTCCCGACGAGTTAAAAAAGAGACCCAGTACTTC. This sequence encodes CASSSRRVKKETQYF. The rearrangement joins TRBV7-6 to TRBJ2-5; D gene uncertain. CDR1 SGHVS and CDR2 FNYEAQ come from the germline V gene. The CDR3 is 15 residues long. Trimming cost V 4 bases and J 3 bases, with 15 bases left between them.

The table lists this clonotype with a few counts. The chain combines TRBV2 with TRBJ1-2; D unclear. V dropped 3 bases and J dropped 4 bases, with 9 bases sitting between them. CDR1 SNHLY and CDR2 FYNNEI come from the germline V gene. The CDR3 is 13 amino acids. In nucleotides, the CDR3 is TGTGCCAGCAGTGACGGTCCGAGCTATGGCTACACCTTC. This codes for CASSDGPSYGYTF.

This clonotype occurred many times. The chain has TRBV7-2 and TRBJ2-5, with TRBD2 identical over 12 bases. Germline V lookup: CDR1 SGHTA, CDR2 FQGNSA. The J segment lost 4 bases and the V segment lost 4 bases, leaving 7 bases of the junction unmatched. The CDR3 contains 16 residues. CDR3 sequence (DNA): TGTGCCAGCAGCTCCTCTAGCGGGGGGGCCGTAGAGACCCAGTACTTC. Encoded protein: CASSSSSGGAVETQYF.

This clonotype was counted many times. The chain has TRBV20-1 and TRBJ2-3; 12 nucleotides line up with TRBD2. This CDR3 spans 19 amino acids. Germline V gives CDR1 DFQATT, CDR2 SNEGSKA (reference sequence). With V trimmed by 5 bases and J by 0 bases, 15 bases remained unmatched. For the CDR3, the DNA is TGCAGTGCTGACACCGGGACTAGCGGGTTCCACCTTAGCACAGATACGCAGTATTTT. Amino acids: CSADTGTSGFHLSTDTQYF.

This clonotype was found many times. This chain joins TRBV7-8 and TRBJ2-3; D may correspond to TRBD1 or TRBD2 (5 bases each). The germline CDR1 and CDR2 sequences are SGHVS and FQNEAQ. This CDR3 has 15 amino acids. Trimming pared 3 bases from V and 3 bases from J, leaving 13 bases between. This CDR3 is CASSLALGDTDTQYF. CDR3 DNA sequence: TGTGCCAGCAGCTTGGCCTTGGGGGATACAGATACGCAGTATTTT.

This clonotype was detected a few times. The chain employs TRBV6-2 or TRBV6-3 and TRBJ2-7; TRBD2 aligns across 7 bases. After removal of 6 bases from V and 4 bases from J, the junction contained 15 bases not matched to a gene. Germline loops: CDR1 MNHEY, CDR2 SVGEGT. There are 16 residues in the CDR3. The CDR3 DNA sequence: TGTGCCAGCAGCCACTTCGTCGGCGGGGGAGTTTACGAGCAGTACTTC. Protein product: CASSHFVGGGVYEQYF.

V usage is TRBV2 and J usage is TRBJ2-5; a weak D match, TRBD2 (5 bases). The CDR3 is 16 residues long. CDR1 SNHLY and CDR2 FYNNEI come from the germline V gene. V dropped 2 bases and J dropped 1 base, with 14 bases sitting between them. As DNA, the CDR3 is TGTGCCAGCAGTGAAAAGGGCGGGCCGACCCAAGAGACCCAGTACTTC. Its protein is CASSEKGGPTQETQYF. The whole variable domain, filled in from reference TRBV2 and TRBJ2-5, reads EPEVTQTPSHQVTQMGQEVILRCVPISNHLYFYWYRQILGQKVEFLVSFYNNEISEKSEIFDDQFSVERPDGSNFTLKIRSTKLEDSAMYFCASSEKGGPTQETQYFGPGTRLLVL.

In its sample, this clonotype was seen many times. Written as DNA, the CDR3 is TGCAGTGCTAGAGATAGGTTCGGCAGCAACCCGCGAATCTCCTACAATGAGCAGTTCTTC. It encodes CSARDRFGSNPRISYNEQFF. The chain employs TRBV20-1 and TRBJ2-1, with no clear D. The CDR3 contains 20 residues. Looked up from germline, CDR1 is DFQATT and CDR2 is SNEGSKA (reference sequence). Trimming stripped 0 bases from V and 0 bases from J, with 24 bases between.

The rearrangement uses TRBV20-1 and TRBJ1-5; no clear D. Germline assignment: CDR1 DFQATT and CDR2 SNEGSKA (reference sequence). V was pared by 3 bases and J by 2 bases, with 11 bases between. This CDR3 is built from 14 residues. CDR3 bases: TGCAGTGCTAGTATGGGGTACGGCAATCAGCCCCAGCATTTT. It translates to CSASMGYGNQPQHF.

At least ten counts were recorded for this clonotype. This chain links TRBV7-9 with TRBJ2-3, with a tentative D call TRBD1 (6 bases). V gave up 5 bases and J gave up 0 bases, with 15 bases separating them. Per germline, CDR1 SEHNR and CDR2 FQNEAQ (reference sequence). This CDR3 has 16 residues. The CDR3: CASSTRTAISTDTQYF. CDR3 sequence (DNA): TGTGCCAGCAGCACCCGGACAGCTATTAGCACAGATACGCAGTATTTT.

This clonotype was detected a few times. The gene calls are TRBV5-1 and TRBJ2-7, with TRBD1 matching 7 bases. Per germline, CDR1 SGHRS and CDR2 YFSETQ. CDR3 size: 15 residues. The J segment lost 0 bases and the V segment lost 2 bases, leaving 5 bases of the junction unmatched. The CDR3 reads CASSFRGGSSYEQYF. CDR3 DNA sequence: TGCGCCAGCAGCTTTAGAGGGGGCAGCTCCTACGAGCAGTACTTC.

A few counts support this clonotype. The rearrangement links TRBV7-9 to TRBJ2-7, with D possibly being TRBD2 (5 bases). This CDR3 spans 14 amino acids. Germline-derived CDR1 and CDR2 are SEHNR and FQNEAQ (reference sequence). With 1 base removed from V and 6 bases from J, the gap between germline ends came to 13 bases. CDR3 in amino acids: CASSLDGEIGEQYF. The CDR3 nucleotides read TGTGCCAGCAGCTTAGACGGGGAAATCGGCGAGCAGTACTTC.

The chain uses TRBV12-3 or TRBV12-4 and TRBJ2-1; D is possibly TRBD1 or TRBD2 (5 bases each). This CDR3 is 11 amino acids long. The V gene lost 7 bases and the J gene lost 9 bases, with 10 bases spanning the gap. The CDR3 bases are TGTGCCAGCAACGGGGACGGTGAGCAGTTCTTC. Its protein is CASNGDGEQFF.

This clonotype occurred many times. The chain joins TRBV10-3 to TRBJ2-5; D is unclear. The CDR3 loop spans 13 amino acids. V shed 3 bases and J shed 1 base, with 6 bases lying between them. From germline, CDR1 is ENHRY and CDR2 SYGVKD. DNA for the CDR3: TGTGCCATCAGTGAAAAGATCCAAGAGACCCAGTACTTC. Its protein product is CAISEKIQETQYF.

This sequence joins TRBV20-1 and TRBJ2-1, with a possible D match to TRBD2 (5 bases). CDR1 is DFQATT and CDR2 is SNEGSKA in the germline V gene (reference sequence). Trimming removed 3 bases from V and 3 bases from J, with 18 bases in between. This CDR3 contains 16 residues. The CDR3 bases are TGCAGTGCTAGGGACCCGGTTCTAGCACTCTACAATGAGCAGTTCTTC. It translates to CSARDPVLALYNEQFF.

This chain links TRBV4-1 with TRBJ1-5; D gene uncertain. This CDR3 contains 14 residues. V was clipped by 1 base and J by 5 bases, with 9 bases between them. From germline, CDR1 is MGHRA and CDR2 YSYEKL. The CDR3 spells CASSQVSTDQPQHF. CDR3 sequence (DNA): TGCGCCAGCAGCCAAGTTAGCACCGATCAGCCCCAGCATTTT.

This clonotype showed up just a few times. The V call is TRBV29-1, the J call TRBJ1-2, with D perhaps TRBD1 (5 bases). Germline CDR1 reads SQVTM; CDR2 reads ANQGSEA. Trimming pared 7 bases from V and 6 bases from J, leaving 9 bases between. CDR3 length: 10 residues. This chain's CDR3 is CSAVGDGYTF. The CDR3 coding sequence is TGCAGCGCCGTGGGGGATGGCTACACCTTC.

This clonotype was seen ten or more times. J is TRBJ1-2 and V is TRBV27; no reliable D call. The CDR3 extends over 14 amino acids. CDR1 and CDR2 from the germline V gene are MNHEY and SMNVEV (reference sequence). V was shortened by 5 bases and J by 4 bases, with 14 bases between the two germline ends. The CDR3 DNA sequence: TGTGCCAGCAGTCCCTACTCAGGAAGCTATGGCTACACCTTC. Amino acid sequence: CASSPYSGSYGYTF.

The CDR3 DNA sequence: TGTGCCACTGGGATGGACAGGACGAACACTGAAGCTTTCTTT. It is translated as CATGMDRTNTEAFF. V is TRBV19 and J is TRBJ1-1, with TRBD1 identical over 7 bases. Germline V gene sequence: CDR1 LNHDA, CDR2 SQIVND (reference sequence). This CDR3 is 14 amino acids long. Trimming took 10 bases from V and 1 from J; bases not matched to a gene: 9.

V and J are TRBV28 and TRBJ1-5; D gene unclear. Germline CDR1 MDHEN, CDR2 SYDVKM. V lost 4 bases and J 4 bases, leaving 5 bases between the germline ends. The CDR3 spans 12 residues. The CDR3 loop reads CASSWENQPQHF. DNA of the CDR3: TGTGCCAGCAGTTGGGAGAATCAGCCCCAGCATTTT.

The genes are TRBV9 and TRBJ2-1; TRBD1 might be the D (6 bases). The CDR3 loop spans 13 amino acids. With 5 bases removed from V and 9 bases from J, the gap between germline ends came to 15 bases. Germline CDR1 and CDR2: SGDLS and YYNGEE. The CDR3 DNA reads TGTGCCAGCAGGACAGGTACTACGGGTGAGCAGTTCTTC. This translates into CASRTGTTGEQFF.

In its sample, this clonotype was seen a few times. The chain carries TRBV2 and TRBJ2-1, with 8 positions matching TRBD2. The CDR3 extends over 14 amino acids. CDR1 is SNHLY and CDR2 is FYNNEI in the germline V gene. Unmatched junction bases numbered 9, after V lost 9 bases and J lost 5 bases. In nucleotides, the CDR3 is TGTGCCAGTTATAGCGGGGAGGGTGACAATGAGCAGTTCTTC. Protein product: CASYSGEGDNEQFF.

This clonotype was counted only a few times. This chain uses TRBV7-9 with TRBJ2-5, with a possible D match to TRBD2 (5 bases). CDR1 is SEHNR, CDR2 FQNEAQ, per germline (reference sequence). V was shortened by 5 bases and J by 2 bases, with 15 bases between the two germline ends. The CDR3 extends over 15 amino acids. In nucleotides, the CDR3 is TGTGCCAGCAGCCCAAACCGGGGAATTCAAGAGACCCAGTACTTC. The encoded protein is CASSPNRGIQETQYF.

In this sample, this clonotype turned up many times. The rearrangement links TRBV7-2 to TRBJ1-1, with D possibly TRBD1 on 5 matching bases. V lost 5 bases, J lost 0 bases, and 25 bases lay in between. The CDR3 totals 19 residues. The germline CDR1 and CDR2 sequences are SGHTA and FQGNSA. The CDR3 reads CASSQRGGENAPLNTEAFF. The CDR3 DNA follows: TGTGCCAGCAGCCAACGGGGGGGGGAGAACGCACCGTTGAACACTGAAGCTTTCTTT.